A selection of T cell receptor beta chains follows, all from one sample in a study of tumor-infiltrating lymphocytes in primary liver carcinoma. TCRdb re-analysed the multiplex PCR reads in MiXCR, keeping a single row per CDR3 protein. The sample includes 180,000 or so distinct CDR3 sequences, over 50% of them seen just once. Sequences were obtained from peripheral blood. The receptors stem from a man in his forties with primary liver carcinoma and hepatitis B virus infection. Each CDR3 is given with its conserved first and last residue. The D gene is left open where the match is weak. Rows may omit the clone size; those that give it use once, few, many or a size class.

>-|-|TRBV29-1|TRBJ2-7
TGCAGCAAGATAAAGGTATTCTACGAGCAGTACTTC
CSKIKVFYEQYF
>TRBD2|few|TRBV5-6|TRBJ2-5
TGTGCCAGCAGCTCCCCACTAGCGGGAGGGCAAGAGACCCAGTACTTC
CASSSPLAGGQETQYF
>-|few|TRBV28|TRBJ2-2
TGTGCCAGCAGTTTAGTAGGGGCCGGGGAGCTGTTTTTT
CASSLVGAGELFF
>-|-|TRBV14|TRBJ2-7
TGTGCCAGCAACCAAGGGCCCAGGTTCTACGAGCAGTATTTC
CASNQGPRFYEQYF
>-|-|TRBV11-2|TRBJ1-1
TGTGCCAGCAGCGCCGTCGCAGGGGAGAACACTGAAGATTTCTTT
CASSAVAGENTEDFF
>-|-|TRBV6-6|TRBJ2-1
TGTGCCAGCAGCCAAGTAGGAGGGACCTTTGGGAATGAGTGGTTCTTC
CASSQVGGTFGNEWFF
>-|-|TRBV6-1|TRBJ2-6
TGTGCCAGCAGTGAATATGGCTCTGGGGCCAACGTCCTGACTTTC
CASSEYGSGANVLTF
>-|-|TRBV28|TRBJ2-3
TGTGCCAGCAGTACCACGGGCGGGGCCAGCACAGATACGCAGTATTTT
CASSTTGGASTDTQYF
>TRBD2|-|TRBV4-1|TRBJ2-1
TGCGCCAGCAGCCCCGGACTAGCTGGTAGCTCCTACAATGAGCAGTTCTTC
CASSPGLAGSSYNEQFF
>-|few|TRBV6-6|TRBJ1-1
TGTGCCAGCAGGAGGGAGGACACTGAAGCTTTCTTT
CASRREDTEAFF
>-|few|TRBV4-2|TRBJ2-2
TGTGCCAGCAGCCAACGAACAGGGAACACCGGGGAGCTGTTTTTT
CASSQRTGNTGELFF
>-|-|TRBV30|TRBJ2-7
TGTGCTTCGGACAGCCTATCCTACGAGCAGTACTTC
CASDSLSYEQYF
>-|-|TRBV6-6|TRBJ1-5
TGTGCCAGCAGCCGGGGACGGACTCACAATCAGCCCCAGCATTTT
CASSRGRTHNQPQHF
>-|once|TRBV7-9|TRBJ1-4
TGTGCCTGCAGCCCACACCCGAATGAAAAACTGTTTTTT
CACSPHPNEKLFF
>-|-|TRBV29-1|TRBJ2-2
TGCAGCGTTGAAGTCAGGGCCGGGGAGCTGTTTTTT
CSVEVRAGELFF